This T cell receptor (beta chain) comes out of a study of blood T cell repertoires in COVID-19. Whole-study context: Spain, Italy and the United States supplied samples that represented acute and convalescent COVID-19. PBMCs, B-cell-depleted T cells, or T cells provided the cDNA or gDNA that made up the material.

This clone has just a few counts. Original processing notes: Researchers report that nucleated cell counts were estimated from reference gene primer amplification. Data came from immunoSEQ multiplex PCR; TCRdb stores just in-frame clones and leaves some out. Clonal size and the V and J genes are those of that table, whereas D and trimming came from the DNA. The sample shows 280,000 or so clones, less than 90% of them seen only once. V shed 6 bases and J 1 base; nucleotides not matched to a gene: 6. The CDR3 spans 15 residues. The germline V gene has CDR1 SGHTA and CDR2 FQGNSA. The receptor was isolated from a human donor in a cohort sampled during active COVID-19. The sequencing input was peripheral blood. This chain links TRBV7-2 with TRBJ1-5; 7 bases match TRBD1. CDR3 in DNA: TGTGCCAGCAGTAACTTCAGGGGGAGCAATCAGCCCCAGCATTTT. Protein sequence: CASSNFRGSNQPQHF.